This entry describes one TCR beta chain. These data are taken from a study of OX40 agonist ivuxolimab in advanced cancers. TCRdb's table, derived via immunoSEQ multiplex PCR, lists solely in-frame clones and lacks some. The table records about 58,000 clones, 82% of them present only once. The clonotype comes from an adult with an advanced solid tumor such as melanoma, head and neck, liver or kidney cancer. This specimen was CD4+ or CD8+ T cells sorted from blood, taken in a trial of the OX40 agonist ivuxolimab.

The CDR3 reads CASSRQSNTEAFF. The CDR3 bases are TGTGCCAGCAGCCGACAGTCGAACACTGAAGCTTTCTTT. The chain links TRBV7-9 to TRBJ1-1, with a weak D call TRBD1 (5 bases). Germline CDR1 reads SEHNR; CDR2 reads FQNEAQ (reference sequence). Trimming took off 5 bases at V and 1 base at J, with 8 bases between the two ends. There are 13 residues in the CDR3.